What follows describes a single T cell receptor beta chain. The antigen remains unidentified. This sample was included in a study of spatial heterogeneity in lung cancer. General study results and limits: In tumor T cells, estimated coverage reached about 6.8% for alpha chains and approximately 12% for beta chains. Tumors with more nonsynonymous mutations had more expanded intratumoral alpha and beta TCRs. Expanded TCRs that were ubiquitous or regional had counts tracking ubiquitous and regional nonsynonymous mutations, respectively.

CDR3 length: 15 amino acids. Germline assignment: CDR1 SGHAT and CDR2 FQNNGV. V lost 5 bases to trimming and J lost 0 bases, with 10 bases between them. Time point: sample taken at primary tumor resection. The library protocol tagged each TCR cDNA with a unique molecular identifier. MiXCR was run by TCRdb on the 5' RACE reads, yielding one entry per CDR3 protein. In the table there are over a thousand distinct CDR3 sequences, around 15% of which are singletons. This sequence originates from a male donor with early-stage non-small cell lung cancer. J is TRBJ2-2 and V is TRBV11-2, with no clear D. The sequencing here drew on lung tumor tissue, taken at surgery. The DNA of the CDR3 is TGTGCCAGCAGCCTGGAAGGGCCGAACACCGGGGAGCTGTTTTTT. Protein: CASSLEGPNTGELFF.